This is a list of T cell receptor beta chains from one sample in a study of blood T cells in healthy people across ages. TCRdb recomputed calls from the 5' RACE reads with MiXCR, one row per CDR3 protein. The sample consists of about 1.8 million distinct CDR3 sequences, about 50% of them appearing once. Sequenced: blood. Receptor source: a woman aged 40 to 50 in good health. The CDR3 runs from the conserved cysteine through the conserved F or W. A D gene is named only where the DNA matches it firmly. Size is omitted from some rows. Given values are once, few, many or a class for expanded clones.

cdr3_nt | cdr3_aa | d_call | j_call | v_call | clone_size
TGCGCCAGCAGCTTGGTGGCCAGGGGGCAGGGCACAGATACGCAGTATTTT | CASSLVARGQGTDTQYF | TRBD1 | TRBJ2-3 | TRBV5-1 | NA
TGTGCCAGCATCGGAGGGGCAGGGGGTGTTATTGGGTCCCAGTACTTC | CASIGGAGGVIGSQYF | NA | TRBJ2-5 | TRBV11-2 | NA
TGCGCCAGCAGCCCTCCGGGAAGGGTGGGAGGAAATTCACCCCTCCACTTT | CASSPPGRVGGNSPLHF | NA | TRBJ1-6 | TRBV4-1 | NA
TGTGCCAGCAGCCCGTCGGGGGACAGGCGACGAAATGGCTACACCTTC | CASSPSGDRRRNGYTF | TRBD1 | TRBJ1-2 | TRBV7-9 | NA
TGCAGTGGAACGGGACAGGGGACCTACGAGCAGTACTTC | CSGTGQGTYEQYF | TRBD1 | TRBJ2-7 | TRBV20-1 | few
TGCAGTGCTAGATTGTTAGGCTACCAAGAGACCCAGTACTTC | CSARLLGYQETQYF | NA | TRBJ2-5 | TRBV20-1 | NA
TGTGCCAGCAGTTCCTCGGGGTTGAGGGCTTTCTTT | CASSSSGLRAFF | NA | TRBJ1-1 | TRBV28 | NA
TGCGCCAGCAGGTTATTCGGACAGGGTAACAATGAGCAGTTCTTC | CASRLFGQGNNEQFF | TRBD1 | TRBJ2-1 | TRBV5-1 | NA
TGTGCCAGCAGTTCCCCACAAGAGCGTTACACAGATTCGCAGTATTTT | CASSSPQERYTDSQYF | NA | TRBJ2-3 | TRBV28 | NA
TGTGCCAGCAGTTTAGGGGGCAGGAGATCCTACGAGCAGTACTTC | CASSLGGRRSYEQYF | NA | TRBJ2-7 | TRBV28 | NA
TGTGCCAGCAGCTTGGCCAAACAGGCCCTCTATGGCTACACCTTC | CASSLAKQALYGYTF | NA | TRBJ1-2 | TRBV5-6 | few
TGTGCCAGCAGCTTGGCAGGAAGGAATGAAAAACTGTTTTTT | CASSLAGRNEKLFF | NA | TRBJ1-4 | TRBV5-1 | few
TGTGCCAGCAGCGACGGGGGAGCCAAAACCTACGAGCAGTACTTC | CASSDGGAKTYEQYF | NA | TRBJ2-7 | TRBV7-9 | NA
TGTGCCAGCAGCCAGACAGGGGGCGCGGGGAAGCACTATGGCTACACCTTC | CASSQTGGAGKHYGYTF | TRBD1 | TRBJ1-2 | TRBV9 | few
TGTGCCATCAGGCTGCCTAGCGGGGGGTTTCCAGAGCAGTTCTTC | CAIRLPSGGFPEQFF | TRBD2 | TRBJ2-1 | TRBV10-3 | many
TGTGCCAGCAGCCTCGGACTAGCCGTCGCGGAAGATACGCAGTATTTT | CASSLGLAVAEDTQYF | TRBD2 | TRBJ2-3 | TRBV12-3/TRBV12-4 | NA
TGTGCCAGCAGCCGCGACACCGCTGCGTATGGCTACACCTTC | CASSRDTAAYGYTF | NA | TRBJ1-2 | TRBV7-2 | NA
TGTGCCAGCAGCACTGGGACTAGCGGGGCCGGCTACGAGCAGTACTTC | CASSTGTSGAGYEQYF | TRBD2 | TRBJ2-7 | TRBV7-2 | NA
TGTGCCAGCAGCATTACCACAGGGGGAAATTCACCCCTCCACTTT | CASSITTGGNSPLHF | TRBD1 | TRBJ1-6 | TRBV6-2/TRBV6-3 | NA
TGTGCCAGCAGTTCTACGACTAGCGGGGGGGCAGATACGCAGTATTTT | CASSSTTSGGADTQYF | TRBD2 | TRBJ2-3 | TRBV28 | few
TGTGCCAGCAGCTTAGGTTACCGGGACAGACACAATCAGCCCCAGCATTTT | CASSLGYRDRHNQPQHF | TRBD1 | TRBJ1-5 | TRBV7-2 | NA
TGTGCCAGCAGCTTAGGGGTGGGATCCGACGAGCAGTACTTC | CASSLGVGSDEQYF | NA | TRBJ2-7 | TRBV11-2 | NA
TGCAGTGCTACGGACCGTTCCTACGAGCAGTACTTC | CSATDRSYEQYF | NA | TRBJ2-7 | TRBV20-1 | NA
TGTGCCAGCAGGCCCGGGACATCCAATTCACCCCTCCACTTT | CASRPGTSNSPLHF | NA | TRBJ1-6 | TRBV9 | NA
TGTGCCAGCGGCAAGACTAGCGGGGGTCATGATACGCAGTATTTT | CASGKTSGGHDTQYF | TRBD2 | TRBJ2-3 | TRBV7-6 | NA
TGCGCCAGCAGCTTGTCGGTCACAAACACTGAAGCTTTCTTT | CASSLSVTNTEAFF | NA | TRBJ1-1 | TRBV5-1 | NA
TGTGCCAGCAAGAGTCCCGGGATTGACAATGAGCAGTTCTTC | CASKSPGIDNEQFF | NA | TRBJ2-1 | TRBV7-2 | few
TGTGCCAGCACTGGGAGAGCTGGGGCCAACGTCCTGACTTTC | CASTGRAGANVLTF | NA | TRBJ2-6 | TRBV9 | few
TGTGCCGCCAAGGGACAGAACACAGATACGCAGTATTTT | CAAKGQNTDTQYF | TRBD1 | TRBJ2-3 | TRBV28 | NA
TGTGCCAGCAGCTTATTTCCGAGACAGGGGCGTACCGGGGCCAACGTCCTGACTTTC | CASSLFPRQGRTGANVLTF | TRBD1 | TRBJ2-6 | TRBV7-3 | few
TGTGCCATCAGTGAGCCGGGACGAGCGGGGGGTAATGAGCAGTTCTTC | CAISEPGRAGGNEQFF | TRBD2 | TRBJ2-1 | TRBV10-3 | NA
TGTGCCACCCGGTTCCCTGTAGGAGATACGCAGTATTTT | CATRFPVGDTQYF | NA | TRBJ2-3 | TRBV6-5 | NA
TGCAGTGCTAGAGATGCCGGACTAGCGGGGGGTTCAGATACGCAGTATTTT | CSARDAGLAGGSDTQYF | TRBD2 | TRBJ2-3 | TRBV20-1 | NA
TGCGCCAGCAGCGGAGGAGGGTTAGACGCTCAGGAGACCCAGTACTTC | CASSGGGLDAQETQYF | NA | TRBJ2-5 | TRBV4-3 | NA
TGTGCCAGCAGTTCCGGACAGGGGGGTGAGCAGTTCTTC | CASSSGQGGEQFF | TRBD1 | TRBJ2-1 | TRBV6-5 | NA
TGTGCCAGCAGCCAGCGACTAGCGGGGGAACGAACCAAAAACATTCAGTACTTC | CASSQRLAGERTKNIQYF | TRBD2 | TRBJ2-4 | TRBV11-2 | NA
TGTGCAGGACGGGGGCCTCAAGGGAGCACAGATACGCAGTATTTT | CAGRGPQGSTDTQYF | NA | TRBJ2-3 | TRBV5-4 | once
TGCAGTGCTGGTTACAGGGAGGGCTACACCTTC | CSAGYREGYTF | NA | TRBJ1-2 | TRBV20-1 | NA
TGTGCCAGCAGCTTAGTAGGGGGTAGTATGGATACGCAGTATTTT | CASSLVGGSMDTQYF | NA | TRBJ2-3 | TRBV7-2 | NA
TGCGCCAGCAGCCAAGAATCAGGGGGGCGCAACTATGGCTACACCTTC | CASSQESGGRNYGYTF | TRBD1 | TRBJ1-2 | TRBV4-1 | NA
TGCAGTGCTAGAGTGACAGGGACAGATACGCAGTATTTT | CSARVTGTDTQYF | TRBD1 | TRBJ2-3 | TRBV20-1 | few
TGCGCCAGCAGCTTGGAGTTGTCAACTAATGAAAAACTGTTTTTT | CASSLELSTNEKLFF | NA | TRBJ1-4 | TRBV5-1 | NA